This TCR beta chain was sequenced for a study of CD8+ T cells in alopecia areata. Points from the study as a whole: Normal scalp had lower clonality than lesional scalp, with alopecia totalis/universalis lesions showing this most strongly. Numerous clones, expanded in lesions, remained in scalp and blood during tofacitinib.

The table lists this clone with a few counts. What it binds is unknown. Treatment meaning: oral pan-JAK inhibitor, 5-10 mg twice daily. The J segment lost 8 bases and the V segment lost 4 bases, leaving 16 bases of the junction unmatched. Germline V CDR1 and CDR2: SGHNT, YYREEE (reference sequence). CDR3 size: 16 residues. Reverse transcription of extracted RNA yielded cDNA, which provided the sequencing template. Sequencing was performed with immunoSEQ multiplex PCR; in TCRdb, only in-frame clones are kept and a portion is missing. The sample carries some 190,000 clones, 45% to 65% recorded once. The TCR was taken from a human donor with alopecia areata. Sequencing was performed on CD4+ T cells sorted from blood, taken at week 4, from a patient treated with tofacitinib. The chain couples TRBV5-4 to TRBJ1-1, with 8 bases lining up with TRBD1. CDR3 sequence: CASSAGGIQGETEAFF. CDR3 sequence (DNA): TGTGCCAGCAGCGCGGGAGGAATACAGGGGGAAACAGAAGCTTTCTTT. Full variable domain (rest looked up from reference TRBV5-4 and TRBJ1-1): ETGVTQSPTHLIKTRGQQVTLRCSSQSGHNTVSWYQQALGQGPQFIFQYYREEENGRGNFPPRFSGLQFPNYSSELNVNALELDDSALYLCASSAGGIQGETEAFFGQGTRLTVV.